Described below is a single TCR beta chain sequence and its context. The data originate from a study of blood T cell repertoires in COVID-19. As for the study in general: Samples representing acute and convalescent COVID-19 were sourced from the United States, Italy and Spain. Sources were T cells, B-cell-depleted T cells, or PBMCs; the material itself was cDNA or gDNA.

In the original analysis: Reference gene primer amplification in the assay estimated nucleated cell counts. Profiling relied on immunoSEQ multiplex PCR, and the TCRdb table lists in-frame clones only, not all of them. The V and J calls and clone size were taken over from that table, and D and trimming were inferred from the DNA. The profile covers under 200,000 clones, with more than 75% appearing a single time and around 4.9% taken by the ten largest. Germline-derived CDR1 and CDR2 are LGHDT and YNNKEL (reference sequence). The CDR3 extends over 15 amino acids. The V and J ends lost 3 bases and 7 bases respectively, with 19 bases between them.

The source is an elderly woman with acute or convalescent COVID-19. The specimen was peripheral blood. The chain links TRBV3-1 (or the pseudogene TRBV3-2) to TRBJ2-7, with TRBD2 as a possible D gene (6 bases). The CDR3 sequence: CASSQEGGFALEQYF. The CDR3 coding sequence is TGTGCCAGCAGCCAGGAGGGTGGGTTTGCCTTGGAGCAGTACTTC.